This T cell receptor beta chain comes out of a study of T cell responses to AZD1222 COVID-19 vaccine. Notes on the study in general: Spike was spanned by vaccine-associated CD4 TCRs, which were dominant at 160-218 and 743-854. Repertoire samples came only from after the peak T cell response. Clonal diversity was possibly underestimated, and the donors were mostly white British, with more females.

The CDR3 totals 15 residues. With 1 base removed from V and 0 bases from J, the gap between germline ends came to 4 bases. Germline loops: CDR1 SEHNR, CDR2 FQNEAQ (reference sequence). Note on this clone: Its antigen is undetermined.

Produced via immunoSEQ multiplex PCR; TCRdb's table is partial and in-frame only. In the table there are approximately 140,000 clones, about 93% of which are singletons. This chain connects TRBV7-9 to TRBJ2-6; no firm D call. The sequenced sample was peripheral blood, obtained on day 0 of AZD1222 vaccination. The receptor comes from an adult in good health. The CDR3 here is CASSLGGSGANVLTF. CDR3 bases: TGTGCCAGCAGCTTAGGAGGCTCTGGGGCCAACGTCCTGACTTTC.